This T cell receptor beta chain is from a study of early T cells in non-severe SARS-CoV-2 infection. The CDR3 is 16 residues long. V lost 7 bases to trimming and J lost 0 bases, with 16 bases between them. In germline, CDR1 is LGHNT, CDR2 FRNRAP. Using its own MiXCR run on the 5' RACE reads, TCRdb lists one record per CDR3 protein. In the table there are 90,000 to 130,000 distinct CDR3 sequences, 9% to 14% of which are singletons. The chain has TRBV12-5 and TRBJ2-1, with D possibly TRBD2 on 6 matching bases. Sequenced sample: whole blood. The receptor was isolated from an adult who was a healthcare worker with PCR-confirmed SARS-CoV-2 infection or an uninfected control (not recorded which). In DNA, the CDR3 is TGTGCTAGTGCCAGGATGGAGGGGAGCTCCTACAATGAGCAGTTCTTC. Its translation is CASARMEGSSYNEQFF.